This TCR beta chain was recovered during a study of T cells in Graves' hyperthyroidism and ophthalmopathy. Study observations and caveats: Ophthalmopathy cases were set apart from stable hyperthyroidism by a 13 V-J model.

The germline V and J ends were trimmed by 4 bases and 6 bases, with 19 bases remaining between them. There are 16 residues in the CDR3. Germline CDR1 and CDR2: SNHLY and FYNNEI. Of note for this clonotype: Its antigen is unidentified.

The CDR3 regions of TCR beta were amplified from RNA transcripts. With the HTBI primer set, the TCR CDR3 went through a first round of RT-PCR. TCRdb redid the calling of the multiplex PCR reads with MiXCR, one entry per CDR3 protein. The data contain 450,000 to 700,000 distinct CDR3 sequences, around 42% of them singletons. This chain uses TRBV2 with TRBJ1-5; D remains unclear. Source material: peripheral blood or thyroid tissue (not recorded which). This TCR was recovered from an adult woman with Graves' disease, either hyperthyroidism or ophthalmopathy (not recorded which). For the CDR3, the DNA is TGTGCCAGCAGTGGAACAACAGAACTGAGAGGTCAGCCCCAGCATTTT. It encodes CASSGTTELRGQPQHF.